This T cell receptor (beta chain) was observed in a study of glioma-infiltrating T cells. The study's findings and limits: Very few CDR3 sequences were shared between tissue and blood. Tissue-blood divergence was below expectation in non-neoplastic patients, above in gliomas.

The iRepertoire nested amplicon-rescue multiplex PCR amplified TCR alpha and beta CDR3s from RNA. Input was roughly 100-450 ng of tissue mRNA or PBMC total RNA. From the multiplex PCR reads, TCRdb called clonotypes with MiXCR, one entry per CDR3 protein. The sample consists of about 180,000 distinct CDR3 sequences, about 47% of them appearing once. As concerns this clonotype: Antigen unknown. A read error may be the cause here, since a much bigger clone is one base away.

The receptor was derived from a human donor with low-grade glioma or glioblastoma, undergoing nonglioma brain surgery, or in good health (not recorded which). The source material was glioma tissue, nonneoplastic brain tissue, or PBMCs (not recorded which).

The DNA for the CDR3 is TGTGCCAGCAGTGAAAGTTTAGGAGGGAGCAATAAGCCCCAGCATTTT. It is translated as CASSESLGGSNKPQHF. The genes are TRBV2 and TRBJ1-5; D is uncertain. The CDR3 consists of 16 residues. The germline gives CDR1 SNHLY, CDR2 FYNNEI.